The rows below give T cell receptor beta chains drawn from one sample of a study of blood T cell repertoires in COVID-19. Method: immunoSEQ multiplex PCR; TCRdb's copy keeps in-frame clones and lacks some. The sample has 120,000 or so clones, approximately 90% seen once; the top ten hold over 1.5%. The sample was peripheral blood. These receptors all come from a human donor in a cohort sampled during active COVID-19. The CDR3 runs from the conserved cysteine through the conserved F or W. The order of the fields is clone size, J gene, V gene, CDR3 length, D gene, CDR3 protein, CDR3 DNA. D genes are given only for firm matches. Some rows mark clone size as missing; the rest say once, few, many or name a class of expanded clone.

>few|TRBJ1-1|TRBV29-1|13|-
CSVARAVRSEAFF
TGCAGCGTAGCCAGGGCGGTTAGATCTGAAGCTTTCTTT
>-|TRBJ1-1|TRBV29-1|13|TRBD1
CSHSGGRDTEAFF
TGCAGCCATTCAGGGGGCAGGGACACTGAAGCTTTCTTT
>few|TRBJ2-7|TRBV5-1|16|TRBD1
CASSSPDRGPIYEQYF
TGCGCCAGCAGCTCCCCGGACAGGGGGCCCATCTACGAGCAGTACTTC
>once|TRBJ2-1|TRBV15|13|-
CATSRVVPGEQFF
TGTGCCACCAGCAGAGTGGTTCCAGGTGAGCAGTTCTTC
>-|TRBJ2-5|TRBV6-6|11|-
CASQRGETQYF
TGTGCCAGCCAAAGGGGGGAGACCCAGTACTTC
>-|TRBJ2-2|TRBV28|15|-
CASRGPGHRTGELFF
TGTGCCAGCAGGGGACCGGGACATCGGACCGGGGAGCTGTTTTTT
>-|TRBJ1-4|TRBV5-1|17|TRBD1
CASSPDRPIATNEKLFF
TGCGCCAGCAGCCCGGACAGGCCGATCGCAACTAATGAAAAACTGTTTTTT
>-|TRBJ1-1|TRBV7-9|17|TRBD1
CASSPSWTGGPSTEAFF
TGTGCCAGCAGCCCCTCATGGACAGGGGGCCCTTCCACTGAAGCTTTCTTT
>few|TRBJ2-3|TRBV4-2|17|TRBD2
CASSPKSGRDYTDTQYF
TGTGCCAGCAGCCCCAAGAGCGGGAGAGACTACACAGATACGCAGTATTTT
>-|TRBJ2-1|TRBV5-1|13|-
CASSLGEGGEQFF
TGCGCCAGCAGCTTGGGCGAGGGTGGTGAGCAGTTCTTC
>-|TRBJ2-7|TRBV13|13|TRBD1
CASSHRDSYEQYF
TGTGCCAGCAGCCACCGGGACAGCTACGAGCAGTACTTC